Presented here are 4 T cell receptor beta chains from one specimen sequenced in a study of blood T cell repertoires in COVID-19. Assay: immunoSEQ multiplex PCR; the TCRdb copy retains only in-frame clones and omits some. The data show approximately 210,000 clones, approximately 86% seen once. Material: peripheral blood. The origin of the receptors is a young man with active or convalescent COVID-19.

This clone has just one count. The CDR3 reads CASSLVNSAGAREQFF. The CDR3 coding sequence is TGTGCCAGCAGCTTGGTGAACTCAGCGGGAGCTCGTGAGCAGTTCTTC. The chain couples TRBV5-6 to TRBJ2-1, with 8 bases matching TRBD2. CDR1 SGHDT and CDR2 YYEEEE come from the germline V gene. This CDR3 contains 16 residues. After removal of 0 bases from V and 9 bases from J, the junction contained 11 bases not matched to a gene.

The chain is built from TRBV21-1 and TRBJ1-6. TRBV21-1 is a pseudogene. The CDR3 spans 15 residues. CDR3 region: CARDRDGSNNSPLHF. The CDR3 nucleotides read TGTGCCAGAGACCGGGACGGGAGTAATAATTCACCCCTCCACTTT.

The chain uses TRBV7-8 and TRBJ2-7, with 8 nucleotides matching TRBD2. CDR1 is SGHVS and CDR2 is FQNEAQ in the germline V gene. The trim removed 5 bases at V and 2 bases at J, leaving 8 bases unmatched. The CDR3 spans 15 residues. The CDR3 region is CASSPLTGGPYEQYF. DNA for the CDR3: TGTGCCAGCAGCCCACTTACGGGGGGGCCCTACGAGCAGTACTTC.

This clone was observed a few times. The chain has TRBV6-5 and TRBJ2-1; D remains unclear. Germline CDR1 MNHEY, CDR2 SVGAGI. This CDR3 region has 14 residues. Trimming shortened V by 2 bases and J by 5 bases, and 10 bases separated the two germline ends. The CDR3 reads CASSYGKAHNEQFF. The DNA of the CDR3 is TGTGCCAGCAGTTACGGAAAAGCGCACAATGAGCAGTTCTTC.